This T cell receptor (beta chain) appears in the sequencing data of a study of beta chain features in type 1 diabetes. Study-level background: All samples yielded 100 million to 140 million examined sorted cells.

As every portion of the isolated RNA was reverse transcribed, the sequencing read expressed TCRB transcripts. Clones were read by immunoSEQ multiplex PCR, and TCRdb kept only the in-frame ones, dropping some. The data hold about 340,000 clones, with around 7.6% observed a single time. With 5 bases clipped from V and 6 bases from J, the junction kept 7 bases outside the gene matches. Per germline, CDR1 SEHNR and CDR2 FQNEAQ (reference sequence). CDR3 length equals 15 residues. The chain uses TRBV7-9 and TRBJ2-7; TRBD2 aligns across 13 bases. The clonotype was recovered from a woman between 18 and 29 years old in good health. What was sequenced was central memory CD4+ T cells from blood. The CDR3 spells CASSPRTSGRGEQYF. The CDR3 bases are TGTGCCAGCAGCCCCCGGACTAGCGGGAGAGGCGAGCAGTACTTC.